This TCR beta chain was sequenced in a study of CD8 T cells in ankylosing spondylitis. CDR3 length: 14 amino acids. The germline V gene has CDR1 MNHEY and CDR2 SVGAGI. Trimming took 2 bases from V and 1 from J, leaving 9 bases between them. At least ten counts were recorded for this clonotype. What it binds is not known. Broader study findings: From matched ankylosing spondylitis synovial fluid, disease-linked clones were reportedly recovered at significantly enriched levels.

Quantitative molecular-barcoded 5'-RACE generated the TCR beta libraries. TCRdb reanalysed the 5' RACE reads using MiXCR and keeps one entry per CDR3 protein. The table lists approximately 250,000 distinct CDR3 sequences, 10% to 13% of them singletons. The chain links TRBV6-5 to TRBJ2-7, with D uncertain. This TCR was recovered from a male donor with ankylosing spondylitis or in good health (not recorded which). The sequencing input was blood, either unsorted or a sorted T cell fraction (not recorded which). The CDR3 loop is CASSYGSVSYEQYF. For the CDR3, the DNA is TGTGCCAGCAGTTACGGTTCGGTTTCCTACGAGCAGTACTTC.